Each of the 15 T cell receptor beta chains below was sequenced from the same sample in a study of shared clonotypes between healthy human individuals. The method was immunoSEQ multiplex PCR; TCRdb's version includes in-frame clones alone and lacks a portion of them. In the table there are approximately 440,000 clones, roughly four fifths of which are singletons. The source material was PBMCs. Receptor source: a woman aged 40 to 50 in good health. Some clones in this sample may be carry-over from other donors' samples.

This clone was counted a few times. A read error is possible here, since a much larger clone lies one base away. Other DNA sequences in this specimen translate into the identical CDR3. V is TRBV6-6 and J is TRBJ2-5; 10 bases agree with TRBD2. Trimming at V came to 2 bases and at J to 5 bases, leaving 8 bases not matched to a gene. The CDR3 consists of 16 residues. Germline V CDR1 and CDR2: MNHNY, SVGAGI (reference sequence). The CDR3 sequence: CASSYGLAGVGETQYF. In DNA form, the CDR3 reads TGTGCCAGCAGTTACGGGCTAGCGGGAGTAGGGGAGACCCAGTACTTC.

The V and J genes are TRBV18 and TRBJ1-1; D is uncertain. V was clipped by 6 bases and J by 3 bases, with 14 bases between them. This CDR3 has 14 residues. Germline lookup yields CDR1 KGHSH and CDR2 LQKENI. This CDR3 is CASSGPQKDTEAFF. The CDR3 DNA sequence: TGTGCCAGCTCTGGACCCCAAAAGGACACTGAAGCTTTCTTT.

V usage is TRBV7-2 and J usage is TRBJ2-1; D remains ambiguous. V was cut by 5 bases and J by 4 bases, with 9 bases left in between. The CDR3 consists of 13 residues. The germline gives CDR1 SGHTA, CDR2 FQGNSA. CDR3 nucleotides: TGTGCCAGCAGCCCACGGGCTTACAATGAGCAGTTCTTC. It is translated as CASSPRAYNEQFF.

The chain recombines TRBV29-1 with TRBJ2-2, with D unresolved. The CDR3 is made up of 13 amino acids. The V gene lost 5 bases and the J gene lost 4 bases, with 11 bases spanning the gap. The germline CDR1 and CDR2 sequences are SQVTM and ANQGSEA. CDR3 protein: CSVSPTGTGELFF. The CDR3 DNA reads as TGCAGCGTTTCCCCCACGGGCACCGGGGAGCTGTTTTTT.

The chain employs TRBV5-1 and TRBJ2-2; unclear D gene. Trimming pared 0 bases from V and 3 bases from J, leaving 9 bases between. CDR1 and CDR2 from the germline V gene are SGHRS and YFSETQ. The CDR3 is 15 amino acids. The CDR3: CASSLDGVYTGELFF. In DNA, the CDR3 is TGCGCCAGCAGCTTGGATGGGGTTTACACCGGGGAGCTGTTTTTT.

The V and J genes are TRBV4-1 and TRBJ2-1, with TRBD2 as a possible D gene (6 bases). Germline V gene sequence: CDR1 MGHRA, CDR2 YSYEKL. This CDR3 has 14 amino acids. The V end was cut by 6 bases, the J end by 4 bases, with 13 bases between. The CDR3 DNA reads TGCGCCAGCAGTCAAAGCGGGCCGTACAATGAGCAGTTCTTC. This gives the protein CASSQSGPYNEQFF.

The chain carries TRBV27 and TRBJ1-5; D ambiguous. In germline, CDR1 is MNHEY, CDR2 SMNVEV (reference sequence). V shed 6 bases and J shed 3 bases, with 6 bases lying between them. This CDR3 region has 12 residues. The CDR3 DNA sequence: TGTGCCAGCAGGTCCGCCAATCAGCCCCAGCATTTT. It codes for CASRSANQPQHF.

This rearrangement joins TRBV7-9 to TRBJ2-6, with D hard to call. The V gene lost 5 bases and the J gene lost 0 bases, with 11 bases spanning the gap. This CDR3 is 16 amino acids long. CDR1 is SEHNR, CDR2 FQNEAQ, per germline (reference sequence). The CDR3 coding sequence is TGTGCCAGCAGCAAAGGACGGAACTCTGGGGCCAACGTCCTGACTTTC. Its protein product is CASSKGRNSGANVLTF.

To note about this clone: It differs at one base from a far larger clone, so likely a read error. The chain carries TRBV5-1 and TRBJ2-7; tentative D call: TRBD1 (6 bases). This CDR3 contains 13 residues. The V gene's germline CDR1 is SGHRS and CDR2 YFSETQ. CDR3 protein: CASSSDSHYEQHF. The CDR3 DNA follows: TGCGCCAGCAGCTCGGACAGTCACTACGAGCAGCACTTC.

This clone was seen many times. Other DNA sequences in this specimen translate into the identical CDR3. The V call is TRBV9, the J call TRBJ2-1, with 9 positions matching TRBD2. The CDR3 is 15 amino acids. CDR1 is SGDLS and CDR2 is YYNGEE in the germline V gene. Trimming cost V 3 bases and J 9 bases; bases outside gene matches: 10. The CDR3, as DNA: TGTGCCAGCAGCGGACTAGCGGACGGGGCCACTGAGCAGTTCTTC. Protein: CASSGLADGATEQFF.

In this sample, this clone turned up a few times. Here the CDR3 reads CASRQANEVPVGQSTGELFF. The DNA for the CDR3 is TGTGCCAGCAGACAGGCGAATGAAGTTCCCGTTGGACAGAGTACCGGGGAGCTGTTTTTT. This chain joins TRBV21-1 and TRBJ2-2; the table calls TRBD1, which could not be checked here. TRBV21-1 is a pseudogene locus. The CDR3 is made up of 20 amino acids.

This chain connects TRBV2 to TRBJ2-1; 9 nucleotides match TRBD1. Germline V CDR1 and CDR2: SNHLY, FYNNEI. J was trimmed by 3 bases and V by 2 bases; bases with no gene match: 5. The length of the CDR3 is 16 residues. The CDR3 sequence: CASSESGTGLYNEQFF. The CDR3 DNA reads TGTGCCAGCAGTGAAAGCGGGACAGGGCTCTACAATGAGCAGTTCTTC.

V and J are TRBV5-6 and TRBJ2-7; TRBD2 aligns across 8 bases. The CDR3 has 15 amino acids. V dropped 3 bases and J dropped 0; count of bases not matched to a gene: 5. The germline gives CDR1 SGHDT, CDR2 YYEEEE. CDR3 loop: CASSYLAGPSYEQYF. The CDR3 DNA sequence: TGTGCCAGCAGCTACCTAGCGGGTCCCTCCTACGAGCAGTACTTC. Together with reference TRBV5-6 and TRBJ2-7, the CDR3 gives the full variable domain: DAGVTQSPTHLIKTRGQQVTLRCSPKSGHDTVSWYQQALGQGPQFIFQYYEEEERQRGNFPDRFSGHQFPNYSSELNVNALLLGDSALYLCASSYLAGPSYEQYFGPGTRLTVT.

Worth noting for this clone: A much larger clone differs from this one at a single base, so this may be a read error. The rearrangement links TRBV7-3 to TRBJ2-5, with 9 bases that match TRBD2. Germline CDR1 SGHTA, CDR2 FQGTGA. V shed 1 base, J shed 1 base, and the junction held 7 bases outside the gene matches. The CDR3 runs 17 residues. The CDR3 reads CASSLRVSGGLQETQYF. The CDR3 nucleotides are TGTGCCAGCAGCTTAAGGGTTAGCGGGGGCCTCCAAGAGACCCAGTACTTC.

The rearrangement links TRBV6-5 to TRBJ2-5; D is tentatively TRBD1 or TRBD2 (5 bases each). The DNA matches TRBJ2-7 better at its end, which makes the J call doubtful. This CDR3 has 14 residues. The germline V gene has CDR1 MNHEY and CDR2 SVGAGI. CDR3 region: CASRGVASSYEQYF. The CDR3 DNA reads TGTGCCAGCAGGGGGGTCGCGAGCTCCTACGAGCAGTACTTC.